The 19 T cell receptor beta chains below were found in one sample sequenced in a study of cytomegalovirus exposure and HLA in healthy donors. PCR employed 60 Vbeta and 13 Jbeta primers. Some clones are missing from TCRdb's copy, which holds only in-frame ones; the method was immunoSEQ multiplex PCR. The repertoire has fewer than 200,000 clones, about 81% of them found once; the top ten carry 1.5% to 2%. Sequenced material: PBMCs. These receptors were collected from a woman aged 18-29 years in good health and CMV-seronegative.

The J gene is TRBJ2-7, the V gene TRBV28, with 14 bases matching TRBD2. The germline CDR1 and CDR2 sequences are MDHEN and SYDVKM. The CDR3 extends over 18 amino acids. V lost 4 bases, J lost 7 bases, and 15 bases stayed unmatched. CDR3 amino acids: CASSSPGRTSGRLFEQYF. The CDR3 DNA reads TGTGCCAGCAGTTCCCCCGGGCGGACTAGCGGGAGGCTTTTTGAGCAGTACTTC.

The gene calls are TRBV7-6 and TRBJ1-1, with D possibly TRBD1 on 5 matching bases. The CDR3 consists of 16 residues. Deletions cut 1 base from V and 3 bases from J, with 15 bases between. Germline V gene lookup returns CDR1 SGHVS and CDR2 FNYEAQ. The CDR3 region has the DNA TGTGCCAGCAGCTTAGAAACGTCGGGGGGTGACACTGAAGCTTTCTTT. Translated, it gives CASSLETSGGDTEAFF.

This sequence joins TRBV29-1 and TRBJ1-1, with 7 bases fitting TRBD1. CDR1 is SQVTM and CDR2 is ANQGSEA in the germline V gene. With V trimmed by 6 bases and J by 5 bases, 9 bases remained unmatched. The CDR3 extends over 13 amino acids. CDR3 residues: CSVRGQVSTEAFF. For the CDR3, the DNA is TGCAGCGTCCGAGGACAGGTTTCTACTGAAGCTTTCTTT.

The chain has TRBV28 and TRBJ2-7, with 8 positions matching TRBD2. This CDR3 has 14 residues. CDR1 is MDHEN, CDR2 SYDVKM, per germline. V trimming: 5 bases; J trimming: 2 bases; junction bases outside the gene matches: 5. CDR3 nucleotide sequence: TGTGCCAGCAGTCCCGGGGGGGAAACCTACGAGCAGTACTTC. It encodes CASSPGGETYEQYF.

The chain uses TRBV5-1 and TRBJ2-6, with D possibly TRBD2 on 6 matching bases. Germline V CDR1 and CDR2: SGHRS, YFSETQ. There are 16 residues in the CDR3. Deletions cut 0 bases from V and 2 bases from J, with 9 bases between. The CDR3 nucleotides read TGCGCCAGCAGCTTGGCGGGAGTAACTGGGGCCAACGTCCTGACTTTC. It yields the protein CASSLAGVTGANVLTF. Combining the CDR3 with reference TRBV5-1 and TRBJ2-6 gives the whole variable domain KAGVTQTPRYLIKTRGQQVTLSCSPISGHRSVSWYQQTPGQGLQFLFEYFSETQRNKGNFPGRFSGRQFSNSRSEMNVSTLELGDSALYLCASSLAGVTGANVLTFGAGSRLTVL.

The chain is built from TRBV19 and TRBJ2-7; tentatively, D is TRBD1 (5 bases). Germline V lookup: CDR1 LNHDA, CDR2 SQIVND (reference sequence). This CDR3 is built from 16 residues. Trimming took off 4 bases at V and 0 bases at J, with 16 bases between the two ends. The DNA of the CDR3 is TGTGCCAGTAGTAGCCCCCAGGGCCCCTTCTCCTACGAGCAGTACTTC. It translates to CASSSPQGPFSYEQYF.

The V and J genes are TRBV7-8 and TRBJ2-6; TRBD2 agrees at 7 bases. Germline V gene sequence: CDR1 SGHVS, CDR2 FQNEAQ. The V segment lost 3 bases and the J segment 5 bases; nucleotides outside the gene matches: 10. The CDR3 length is 17 residues. DNA of the CDR3: TGTGCCAGCAGCTTTTGGAGCGGGATAGGTAGGGCCAACGTCCTGACTTTC. Protein sequence: CASSFWSGIGRANVLTF.

This rearrangement joins TRBV4-2 to TRBJ2-7; unclear D gene. Trimming removed 3 bases from V and 4 bases from J, with 19 bases in between. The CDR3 covers 16 residues. The germline CDR1 and CDR2 sequences are LGHNA and YNFKEQ. The CDR3 coding sequence is TGTGCCAGCAGCCAGGAGATCGGTGGGTTACTATACGAGCAGTACTTC. Translation gives CASSQEIGGLLYEQYF.

This chain connects TRBV19 to TRBJ2-3, with a tentative D call TRBD1 (5 bases). V lost 5 bases, J lost 2 bases, and 14 bases lay in between. The CDR3 loop spans 15 amino acids. The germline gives CDR1 LNHDA, CDR2 SQIVND (reference sequence). CDR3 in amino acids: CASSFETAFTDTQYF. The CDR3 DNA sequence: TGTGCCAGTAGTTTCGAGACAGCGTTCACAGATACGCAGTATTTT.

The V and J genes are TRBV9 and TRBJ1-3; D remains ambiguous. V lost 2 bases to trimming and J lost 8 bases, with 14 bases between them. The CDR3 length is 14 residues. In germline, CDR1 is SGDLS, CDR2 YYNGEE. Written as DNA, the CDR3 is TGTGCCAGCAGCGTCGGACGGGAGAAGGACACCATATATTTT. As protein: CASSVGREKDTIYF.

J is TRBJ2-3 and V is TRBV2; 9 bases match TRBD1. This CDR3 has 13 amino acids. With V trimmed by 6 bases and J by 6 bases, 4 bases remained unmatched. Germline CDR1 SNHLY, CDR2 FYNNEI. The CDR3 region has the DNA TGTGCCAGCAGCGGACAGGGGTTGGATACGCAGTATTTT. Translating it yields CASSGQGLDTQYF.

This clone has only one observation. The V gene is TRBV10-1, the J gene TRBJ2-7; 7 bases are a match to TRBD1. Germline V lookup: CDR1 WNHNN, CDR2 SYGVQD (reference sequence). The CDR3 is 15 residues long. J gave up 6 bases and V 2 bases, and 10 bases lay outside the gene matches. CDR3 nucleotides: TGCGCCAGCAGTGAGGATTTCAGGGGGACGGCCGAGCAGTACTTC. Residues: CASSEDFRGTAEQYF.

This rearrangement joins TRBV7-9 to TRBJ1-3; 9 bases match TRBD1. The V segment lost 4 bases and the J segment 7 bases; nucleotides outside the gene matches: 11. CDR1 is SEHNR and CDR2 is FQNEAQ in the germline V gene (reference sequence). This CDR3 region has 16 residues. CDR3 nucleotides: TGTGCCAGCAGCTACCCCGGGACAGGGAAAGGCAACACCATATATTTT. Translation: CASSYPGTGKGNTIYF.

The gene calls are TRBV6-1 and TRBJ1-2, with 7 nucleotides matching TRBD1. Trimming removed 8 bases from V and 0 bases from J; junction bases left unmatched: 9. Germline loops: CDR1 MNHNS, CDR2 SASEGT. The CDR3 spans 15 residues. This CDR3 is CASLRSGTANYGYTF. CDR3 DNA sequence: TGTGCCAGCTTACGGTCCGGGACAGCTAACTATGGCTACACCTTC.

With regard to this clone: Other nucleotide sequences from this sample produce the same CDR3. The V call is TRBV7-9, the J call TRBJ1-1; the match to TRBD1 covers 7 bases. This CDR3 contains 14 residues. Germline assignment: CDR1 SEHNR and CDR2 FQNEAQ (reference sequence). V was pared by 2 bases and J by 3 bases, with 3 bases of the junction left unmatched. The CDR3 is CASSLSGGHTEAFF. The CDR3, as DNA: TGTGCCAGCAGCTTATCAGGGGGACACACTGAAGCTTTCTTT.

The rearrangement joins TRBV18 to TRBJ2-4; TRBD2 matches 12 bases. The CDR3 loop spans 18 amino acids. Losses at the gene ends were 1 base for V and 6 bases for J; bases not matched to a gene: 10. Germline lookup yields CDR1 KGHSH and CDR2 LQKENI. The CDR3: CASSPRVLAGGPGNIQYF. For the CDR3, the DNA is TGTGCCAGCTCACCACGTGTTCTAGCGGGAGGGCCTGGAAACATTCAGTACTTC.

The rearrangement uses TRBV5-1 and TRBJ2-5; a weak D match, TRBD1 (6 bases). CDR1 is SGHRS and CDR2 is YFSETQ in the germline V gene. The ends were cut back, 0 bases at V and 7 bases at J, with 22 bases in the middle. The CDR3 runs 17 residues. The CDR3 sequence: CASSLGLGQGIQGTQYF. The CDR3, as DNA: TGCGCCAGCAGCTTGGGCCTTGGGCAGGGGATACAGGGGACCCAGTACTTC. Complete variable domain (other parts from reference TRBV5-1 and TRBJ2-5): KAGVTQTPRYLIKTRGQQVTLSCSPISGHRSVSWYQQTPGQGLQFLFEYFSETQRNKGNFPGRFSGRQFSNSRSEMNVSTLELGDSALYLCASSLGLGQGIQGTQYFGPGTRLLVL.

The V call is TRBV4-2, the J call TRBJ1-3; possible D gene TRBD1, 6 bases. The CDR3 has 15 residues. Looked up from germline, CDR1 is LGHNA and CDR2 is YNFKEQ. The ends were cut back, 1 base at V and 0 bases at J, with 7 bases in the middle. DNA of the CDR3: TGTGCCAGCAGCCAAGCGACAGGCTCTGGAAACACCATATATTTT. This codes for CASSQATGSGNTIYF.

The V call is TRBV5-1, the J call TRBJ2-2; D not certain. Trimming stripped 0 bases from V and 0 bases from J, with 21 bases between. CDR3 length equals 20 residues. Germline V CDR1 and CDR2: SGHRS, YFSETQ. Here the CDR3 DNA reads TGCGCCAGCAGCTTGGGCGGCGTAGGATTTTTTATCGCGAACACCGGGGAGCTGTTTTTT. This codes for CASSLGGVGFFIANTGELFF.